The T cell receptor beta chain described here comes from a study of T-cell reconstitution after alpha-beta-depleted transplantation in children. Study-wide results and limits: T-cell counts and diversity at one year following transplant were attributed mainly to newly produced T cells. About two months after transplant, alpha-beta T cells reportedly came from several hundred expanded graft clones.

The sample holds a few counts of this clonotype. Its antigen is not known. V lost 2 bases, J lost 2 bases, and 9 bases lay in between. The CDR3 is made up of 14 amino acids. Germline V lookup: CDR1 KGHSH, CDR2 LQKENI. Unique molecular identifiers were incorporated when the TCRbeta library was constructed. TCRdb re-derived calls from the PCR reads in MiXCR, one entry per CDR3 protein. The table includes 600,000 or so distinct CDR3 sequences, 23% detected once. The sequenced sample was PBMCs, mostly from graft donor cells, obtained 360 days after TCRalphabeta/CD19-depleted stem cell transplant. The receptor was derived from a boy younger than two who had a stem cell transplant for acute myeloid leukemia, so the T cells may come from the graft donor. The chain carries TRBV18 and TRBJ2-5, with a weak D call TRBD1 (6 bases). CDR3 coding DNA: TGTGCCAGCTCACCAGAGCAGGGGCAAGAGACCCAGTACTTC. Its translation is CASSPEQGQETQYF. Drawing the rest from reference TRBV18 and TRBJ2-5, the complete variable domain is NAGVMQNPRHLVRRRGQEARLRCSPMKGHSHVYWYRQLPEEGLKFMVYLQKENIIDESGMPKERFSAEFPKEGPSILRIQQVVRGDSAAYFCASSPEQGQETQYFGPGTRLLVL.